This section outlines one TCR beta chain sequence together with its context. Only Caucasian adults living in Nashville, Tennessee made up the donor group. These data belong to a study of shared clonotypes between healthy human individuals. Sequencing used immunoSEQ multiplex PCR; TCRdb keeps in-frame clones, though not all of them. The sample yields 400,000 to 600,000 clones, about 85% seen once. The V gene's germline CDR1 is GTSNPN and CDR2 SVGIG (reference sequence). CDR3 length equals 15 residues. V was pared by 4 bases and J by 0 bases, with 15 bases between. This chain connects TRBV30 to TRBJ1-2; D is unresolved. Sequenced input: PBMCs. This sequence originates from a middle-aged woman in good health. Some clones in this sample may be carry-over from other donors' samples. CDR3 nucleotides: TGTGCCTGGACGAGAAGGAGCCCCGCTAACTATGGCTACACCTTC. Translation: CAWTRRSPANYGYTF.